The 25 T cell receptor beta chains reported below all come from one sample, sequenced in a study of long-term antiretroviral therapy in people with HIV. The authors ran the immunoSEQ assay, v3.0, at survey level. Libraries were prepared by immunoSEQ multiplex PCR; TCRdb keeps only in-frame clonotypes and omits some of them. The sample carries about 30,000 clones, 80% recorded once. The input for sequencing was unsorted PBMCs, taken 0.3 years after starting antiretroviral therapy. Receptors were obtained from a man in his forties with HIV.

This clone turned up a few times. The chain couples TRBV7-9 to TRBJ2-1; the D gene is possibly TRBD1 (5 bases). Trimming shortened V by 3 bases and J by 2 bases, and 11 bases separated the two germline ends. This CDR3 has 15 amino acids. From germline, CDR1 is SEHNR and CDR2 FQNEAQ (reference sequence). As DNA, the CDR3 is TGTGCCAGCAGCTTGGGGCCGGCTACCTACAATGAGCAGTTCTTC. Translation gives CASSLGPATYNEQFF.

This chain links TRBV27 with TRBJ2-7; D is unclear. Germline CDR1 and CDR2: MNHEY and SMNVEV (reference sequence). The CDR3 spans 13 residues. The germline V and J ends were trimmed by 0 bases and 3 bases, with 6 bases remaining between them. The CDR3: CASSLSGNYEQYF. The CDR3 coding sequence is TGTGCCAGCAGTTTATCGGGCAACTACGAGCAGTACTTC.

Here the CDR3 DNA reads TGTGCCAGCAGTTTACAGGGGGGCGGGCATAAACAGAGACAGTACTTC. The encoded protein is CASSLQGGGHKQRQYF. This sequence joins TRBV28 and TRBJ2-7, with a possible D match to TRBD1 (7 bases). The germline V gene encodes CDR1 MDHEN and CDR2 SYDVKM. This CDR3 spans 16 amino acids. The germline V and J ends were trimmed by 2 bases and 10 bases, with 24 bases remaining between them.

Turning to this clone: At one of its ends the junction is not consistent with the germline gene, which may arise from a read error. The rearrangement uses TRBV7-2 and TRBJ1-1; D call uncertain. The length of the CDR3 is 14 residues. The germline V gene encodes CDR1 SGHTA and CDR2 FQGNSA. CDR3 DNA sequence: TGTGCCAGCAGCATAGCCCCCGCTTGGGATGAAGCTTTCTTT. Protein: CASSIAPAWDEAFF.

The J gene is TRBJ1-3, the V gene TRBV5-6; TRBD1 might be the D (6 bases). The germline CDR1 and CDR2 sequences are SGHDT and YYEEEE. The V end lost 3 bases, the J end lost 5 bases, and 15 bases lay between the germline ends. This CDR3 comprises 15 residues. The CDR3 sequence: CASSSDQGPRNTIYF. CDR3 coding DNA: TGTGCCAGCAGCTCCGACCAGGGGCCGAGAAACACCATATATTTT.

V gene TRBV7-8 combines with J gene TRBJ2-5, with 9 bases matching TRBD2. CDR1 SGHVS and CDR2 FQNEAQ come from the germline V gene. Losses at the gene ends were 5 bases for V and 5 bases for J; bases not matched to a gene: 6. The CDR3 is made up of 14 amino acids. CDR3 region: CASSPGLASETQYF. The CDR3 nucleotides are TGTGCCAGCAGCCCCGGACTAGCGAGCGAGACCCAGTACTTC.

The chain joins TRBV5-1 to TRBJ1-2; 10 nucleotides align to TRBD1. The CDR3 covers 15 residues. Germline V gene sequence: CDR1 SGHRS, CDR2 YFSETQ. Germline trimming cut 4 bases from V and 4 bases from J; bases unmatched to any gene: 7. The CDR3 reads CASSPGQGGGYGYTF. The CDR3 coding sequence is TGCGCCAGCAGCCCCGGACAGGGGGGTGGCTATGGCTACACCTTC.

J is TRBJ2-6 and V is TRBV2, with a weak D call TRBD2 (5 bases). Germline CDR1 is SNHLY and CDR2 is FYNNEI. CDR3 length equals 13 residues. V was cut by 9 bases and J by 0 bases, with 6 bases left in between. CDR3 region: CARGSSGANVLTF. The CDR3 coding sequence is TGTGCCAGAGGGAGCTCTGGGGCCAACGTCCTGACTTTC.

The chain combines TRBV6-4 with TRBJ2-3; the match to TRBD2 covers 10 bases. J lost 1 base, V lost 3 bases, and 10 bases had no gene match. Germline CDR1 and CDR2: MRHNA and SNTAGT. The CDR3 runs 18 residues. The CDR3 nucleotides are TGTGCCAGCAGTGAGCAACCCTTAGCGGGGGGCCGCACAGATACGCAGTATTTT. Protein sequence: CASSEQPLAGGRTDTQYF.

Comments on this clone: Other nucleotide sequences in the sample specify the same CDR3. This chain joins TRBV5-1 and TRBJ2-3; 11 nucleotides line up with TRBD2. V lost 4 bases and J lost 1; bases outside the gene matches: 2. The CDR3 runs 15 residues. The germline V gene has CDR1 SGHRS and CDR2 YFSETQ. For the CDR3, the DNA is TGCGCCAGCAGCCCGGGACTAGCGGGCACAGATACGCAGTATTTT. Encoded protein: CASSPGLAGTDTQYF.

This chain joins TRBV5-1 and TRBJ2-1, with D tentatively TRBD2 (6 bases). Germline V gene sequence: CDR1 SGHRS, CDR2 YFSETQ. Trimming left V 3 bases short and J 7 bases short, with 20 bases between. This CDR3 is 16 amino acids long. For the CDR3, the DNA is TGCGCCAGCAGCTCGACGGACGGGACTGGACAAAATGAGCAGTTCTTC. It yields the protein CASSSTDGTGQNEQFF.

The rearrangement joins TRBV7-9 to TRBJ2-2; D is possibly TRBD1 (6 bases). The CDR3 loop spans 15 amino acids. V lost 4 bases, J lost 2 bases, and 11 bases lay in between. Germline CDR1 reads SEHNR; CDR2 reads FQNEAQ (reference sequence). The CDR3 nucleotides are TGTGCCAGCAGCTCTCCCAGGGGCAACACCGGGGAGCTGTTTTTT. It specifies CASSSPRGNTGELFF.

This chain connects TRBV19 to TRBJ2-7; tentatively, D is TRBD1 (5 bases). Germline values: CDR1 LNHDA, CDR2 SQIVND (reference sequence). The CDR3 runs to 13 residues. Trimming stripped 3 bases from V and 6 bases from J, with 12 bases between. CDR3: CASSIPAGREQYF. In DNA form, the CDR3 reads TGTGCCAGTAGTATTCCGGCAGGGCGCGAGCAGTACTTC.

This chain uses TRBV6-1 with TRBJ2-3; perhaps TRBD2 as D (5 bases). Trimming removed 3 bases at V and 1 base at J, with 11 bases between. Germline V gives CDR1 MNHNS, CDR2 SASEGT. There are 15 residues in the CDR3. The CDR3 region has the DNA TGTGCCAGCAGTGACGGCTTAGCGCGCACAGATACGCAGTATTTT. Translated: CASSDGLARTDTQYF.

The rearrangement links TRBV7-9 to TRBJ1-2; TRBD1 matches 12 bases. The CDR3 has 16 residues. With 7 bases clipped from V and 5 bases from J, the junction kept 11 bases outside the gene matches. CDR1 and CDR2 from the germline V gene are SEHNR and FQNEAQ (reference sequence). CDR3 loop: CASNSDRDRGLYGYTF. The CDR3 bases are TGTGCCAGCAACTCCGACCGGGACAGGGGGCTGTATGGCTACACCTTC.

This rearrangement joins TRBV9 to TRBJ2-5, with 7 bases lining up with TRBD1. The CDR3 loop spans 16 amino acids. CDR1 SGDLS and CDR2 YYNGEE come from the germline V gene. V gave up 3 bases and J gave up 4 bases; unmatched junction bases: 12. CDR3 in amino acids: CASSEGDRLAGETQYF. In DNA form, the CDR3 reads TGTGCCAGCAGCGAGGGGGACAGATTAGCAGGAGAGACCCAGTACTTC. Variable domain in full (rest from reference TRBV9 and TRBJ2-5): DSGVTQTPKHLITATGQRVTLRCSPRSGDLSVYWYQQSLDQGLQFLIQYYNGEERAKGNILERFSAQQFPDLHSELNLSSLELGDSALYFCASSEGDRLAGETQYFGPGTRLLVL.

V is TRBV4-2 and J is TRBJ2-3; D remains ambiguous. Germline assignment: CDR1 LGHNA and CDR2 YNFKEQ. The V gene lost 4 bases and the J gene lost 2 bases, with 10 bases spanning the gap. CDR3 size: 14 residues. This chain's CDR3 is CASSPSSVTDTQYF. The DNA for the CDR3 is TGTGCCAGCAGCCCCTCAAGCGTCACAGATACGCAGTATTTT.

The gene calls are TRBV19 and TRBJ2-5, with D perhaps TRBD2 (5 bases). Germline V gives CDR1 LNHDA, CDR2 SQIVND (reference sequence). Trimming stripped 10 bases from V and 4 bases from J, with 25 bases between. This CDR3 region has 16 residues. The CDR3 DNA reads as TGTGCCACCGCACCCCAAGGCTTCCGAGAGGGAGAGACCCAGTACTTC. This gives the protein CATAPQGFREGETQYF.

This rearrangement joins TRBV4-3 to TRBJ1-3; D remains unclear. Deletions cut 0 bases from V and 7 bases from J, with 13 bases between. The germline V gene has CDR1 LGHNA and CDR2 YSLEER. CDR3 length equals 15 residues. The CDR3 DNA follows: TGCGCCAGCAGCCAAGATCGGCGTTCGCGGAACACCATATATTTT. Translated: CASSQDRRSRNTIYF.

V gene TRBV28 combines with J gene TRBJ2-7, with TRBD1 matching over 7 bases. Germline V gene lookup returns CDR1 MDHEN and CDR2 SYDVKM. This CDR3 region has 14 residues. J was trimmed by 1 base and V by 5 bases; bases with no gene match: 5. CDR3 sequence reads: CASSAPGQSYEQYF. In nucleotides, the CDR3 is TGTGCCAGCAGTGCACCGGGACAGTCCTACGAGCAGTACTTC. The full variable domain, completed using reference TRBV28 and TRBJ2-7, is DVKVTQSSRYLVKRTGEKVFLECVQDMDHENMFWYRQDPGLGLRLIYFSYDVKMKEKGDIPEGYSVSREKKERFSLILESASTNQTSMYLCASSAPGQSYEQYFGPGTRLTVT.

The CDR3 nucleotides are TGTGCCAGCAGCGTAGTTGGCTCCCTCCTTAACACCGGGGAGCTGTTTTTT. Amino acid sequence: CASSVVGSLLNTGELFF. The chain recombines TRBV9 with TRBJ2-2; D unclear. Per the germline V gene, CDR1 is SGDLS and CDR2 is YYNGEE. V was shortened by 0 bases and J by 2 bases, with 14 bases between the two germline ends. The CDR3 runs to 17 residues.

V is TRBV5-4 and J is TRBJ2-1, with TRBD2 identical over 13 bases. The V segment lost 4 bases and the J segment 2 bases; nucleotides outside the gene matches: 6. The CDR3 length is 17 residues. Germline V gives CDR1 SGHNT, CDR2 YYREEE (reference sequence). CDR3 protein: CASSRTSGRATYNEQFF. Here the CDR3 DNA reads TGTGCCAGCAGCCGAACTAGCGGGAGGGCCACCTACAATGAGCAGTTCTTC. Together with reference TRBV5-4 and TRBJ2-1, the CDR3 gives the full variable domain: ETGVTQSPTHLIKTRGQQVTLRCSSQSGHNTVSWYQQALGQGPQFIFQYYREEENGRGNFPPRFSGLQFPNYSSELNVNALELDDSALYLCASSRTSGRATYNEQFFGPGTRLTVL.

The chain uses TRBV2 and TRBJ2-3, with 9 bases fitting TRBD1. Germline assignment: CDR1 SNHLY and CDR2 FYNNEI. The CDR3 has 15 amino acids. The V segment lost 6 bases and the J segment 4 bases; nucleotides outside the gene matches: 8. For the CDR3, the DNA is TGTGCCAGCAGCCGGACAGGGGTGGTTGCAGATACGCAGTATTTT. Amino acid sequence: CASSRTGVVADTQYF.

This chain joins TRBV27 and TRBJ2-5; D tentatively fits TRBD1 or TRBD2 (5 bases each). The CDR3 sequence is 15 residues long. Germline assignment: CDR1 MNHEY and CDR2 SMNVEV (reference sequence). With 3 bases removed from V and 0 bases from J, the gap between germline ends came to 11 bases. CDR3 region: CASSLSGTYQETQYF. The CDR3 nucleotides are TGTGCCAGCAGTTTGTCCGGGACGTACCAAGAGACCCAGTACTTC.

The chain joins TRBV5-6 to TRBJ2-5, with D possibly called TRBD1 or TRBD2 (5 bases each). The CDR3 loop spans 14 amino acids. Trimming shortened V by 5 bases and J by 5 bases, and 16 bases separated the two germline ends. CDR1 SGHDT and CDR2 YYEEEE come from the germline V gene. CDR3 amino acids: CASRPRVGAETQYF. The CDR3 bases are TGTGCCAGCAGACCCAGGGTCGGGGCGGAGACCCAGTACTTC.